This TCR beta chain was obtained from a study of cytomegalovirus exposure and HLA in healthy donors. Study outcomes and limitations: When a later analysis was performed, an Asian-associated ancestry cluster reportedly had fewer N-insertions than the roughly 700-donor mean. In an earlier analysis, in about 530 donors, most V segments appeared productive either ~90% or ~30% of the time.

In regard to this clone: The antigen is unknown.

It was with 60 Vbeta and 13 Jbeta primers that the PCR ran. Profiled with immunoSEQ multiplex PCR; TCRdb holds only in-frame clones, not every one. Of 100,000 to 150,000 clones in the sample, roughly 80% were seen once. The source of this sequence is a man between 18 and 29 years old in good health and CMV-seronegative. The specimen was PBMCs.

The CDR3 loop is CASSENPPGYTF. The CDR3 DNA follows: TGTGCCAGCAGTGAAAATCCTCCTGGCTACACCTTC. The chain carries TRBV2 and TRBJ1-2, with D uncertain. CDR3 length: 12 amino acids. Trimming removed 2 bases at V and 7 bases at J, with 8 bases between. Germline CDR1 and CDR2: SNHLY and FYNNEI.